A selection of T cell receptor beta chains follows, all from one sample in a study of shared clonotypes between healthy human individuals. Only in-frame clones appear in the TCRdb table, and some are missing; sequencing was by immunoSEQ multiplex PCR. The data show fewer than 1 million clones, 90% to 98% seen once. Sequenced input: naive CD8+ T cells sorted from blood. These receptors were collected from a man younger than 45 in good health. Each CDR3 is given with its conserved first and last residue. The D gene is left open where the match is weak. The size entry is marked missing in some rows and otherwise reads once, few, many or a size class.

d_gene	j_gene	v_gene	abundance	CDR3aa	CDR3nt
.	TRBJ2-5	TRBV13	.	CASSFWGREETQYF	TGTGCCAGCAGCTTCTGGGGCAGAGAAGAGACCCAGTACTTC
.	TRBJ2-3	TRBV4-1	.	CASSQMGVGTDTQYF	TGCGCCAGCAGCCAAATGGGAGTCGGCACAGATACGCAGTATTTT
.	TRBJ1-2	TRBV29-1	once	CSALGEEYYGYTF	TGCAGCGCGTTAGGGGAAGAGTACTATGGCTACACCTTC
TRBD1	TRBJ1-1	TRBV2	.	CASSDAETGWTEAFF	TGTGCCAGCAGTGACGCCGAGACAGGGTGGACTGAAGCTTTCTTT
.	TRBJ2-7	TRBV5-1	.	CASSLDSDYEQYF	TGCGCCAGCAGCCTGGACAGTGACTACGAGCAGTACTTC
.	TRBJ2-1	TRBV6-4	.	CASSEYWQSSYNEQFF	TGTGCCAGCAGTGAGTACTGGCAGTCCTCCTACAATGAGCAGTTCTTC
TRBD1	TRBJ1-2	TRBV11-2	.	CASSLTLGGSGGYTF	TGTGCCAGCAGCTTGACTTTAGGGGGCAGCGGTGGCTACACCTTC
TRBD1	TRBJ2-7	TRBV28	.	CASSGGTGALYEQYF	TGTGCCAGTTCTGGGGGGACAGGCGCCCTCTACGAGCAGTACTTC
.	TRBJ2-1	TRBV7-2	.	CASTLTSYNEQFF	TGTGCCAGCACCCTTACCTCCTACAATGAGCAGTTCTTC
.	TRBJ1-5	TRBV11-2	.	CASSLESDSNQPQHF	TGTGCCAGCAGCTTAGAAAGTGATTCCAATCAGCCCCAGCATTTT
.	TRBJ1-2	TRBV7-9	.	CASSLGAGQIYGYTF	TGTGCCAGCAGCTTAGGGGCTGGACAGATTTATGGCTACACCTTC
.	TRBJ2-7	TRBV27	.	CASSPNPWGYEQYF	TGTGCCAGCAGTCCTAACCCGTGGGGGTACGAGCAGTACTTC
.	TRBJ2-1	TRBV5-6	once	CASSSSNEQFF	TGTGCCAGCAGCTCCAGCAATGAGCAGTTCTTC
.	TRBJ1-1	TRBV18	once	CASSPPRGLLGEAFF	TGTGCCAGCTCACCACCTCGGGGTTTGCTTGGTGAAGCTTTCTTT
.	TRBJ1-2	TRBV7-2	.	CASSLRGLTYGYTF	TGTGCCAGCAGCCTTCGGGGACTTACCTATGGCTACACCTTC
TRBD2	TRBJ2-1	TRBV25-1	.	CASSGRDYYNEQFF	TGTGCCAGCAGTGGCCGGGACTATTACAATGAGCAGTTCTTC
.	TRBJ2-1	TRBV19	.	CASARAWDSYNEQFF	TGTGCCAGTGCCCGGGCATGGGACTCCTACAATGAGCAGTTCTTC
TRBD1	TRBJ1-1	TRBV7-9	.	CASSFLTGWNTEAFF	TGTGCCAGCAGCTTCCTGACAGGGTGGAACACTGAAGCTTTCTTT
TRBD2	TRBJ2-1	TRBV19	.	CASSIMRGDEQFF	TGTGCCAGTAGTATAATGCGGGGGGATGAGCAGTTCTTC
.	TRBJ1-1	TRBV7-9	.	CASINVQGSEAFF	TGTGCCAGCATAAACGTTCAGGGTTCAGAAGCTTTCTTT
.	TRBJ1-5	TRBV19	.	CASRKLQTGFQPQHF	TGTGCCAGTAGGAAACTACAAACAGGGTTTCAGCCCCAGCATTTT
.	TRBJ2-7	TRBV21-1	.	CASSGAGGPSEQYF	TGTGCCAGCAGTGGAGCGGGTGGCCCTAGCGAGCAGTACTTC
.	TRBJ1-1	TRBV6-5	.	CASSYSSRVDTEAFF	TGTGCCAGCAGTTACTCATCCAGGGTCGACACTGAAGCTTTCTTT
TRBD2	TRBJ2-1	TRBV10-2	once	CASTYPGLAGGDEQFF	TGCGCCAGCACTTATCCGGGACTAGCGGGAGGTGATGAGCAGTTCTTC
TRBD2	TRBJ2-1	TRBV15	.	CATSTQGLAEESDEQFF	TGTGCCACCAGCACCCAGGGACTAGCGGAGGAATCAGATGAGCAGTTCTTC
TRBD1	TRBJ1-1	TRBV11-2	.	CASSSSRDRGRNTEAFF	TGTGCCAGCAGCTCTTCCCGGGACAGGGGCCGGAACACTGAAGCTTTCTTT
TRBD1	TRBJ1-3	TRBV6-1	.	CASSERRGRDTIYF	TGTGCCAGCAGTGAAAGGAGGGGGCGAGACACCATATATTTT
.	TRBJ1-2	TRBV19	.	CASKKGEQMVGYTF	TGTGCCAGTAAAAAAGGAGAGCAGATGGTGGGCTACACCTTC
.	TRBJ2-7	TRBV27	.	CASRGTGYEQYF	TGTGCCAGCAGGGGAACCGGCTACGAGCAGTACTTC
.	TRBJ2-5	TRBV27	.	CASSLYETQYF	TGTGCCAGCAGTTTGTACGAGACCCAGTACTTC
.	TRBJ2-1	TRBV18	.	CASSPLPRNSYNEQFF	TGTGCCAGCTCACCACTTCCCAGAAATTCCTACAATGAGCAGTTCTTC
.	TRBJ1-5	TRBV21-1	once	CASSHSGLQPQHF	TGTGCCAGCAGCCATTCAGGGTTGCAGCCCCAGCATTTT
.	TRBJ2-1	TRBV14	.	CASSQVQLGNEQFF	TGTGCCAGCAGCCAAGTACAGCTGGGGAATGAGCAGTTCTTC
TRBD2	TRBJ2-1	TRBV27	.	CASRSGIYNEQFF	TGTGCCAGCAGGAGCGGGATATACAATGAGCAGTTCTTC
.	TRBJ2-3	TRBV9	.	CASSQGTDTQYF	TGTGCCAGCAGCCAGGGAACAGATACGCAGTATTTT
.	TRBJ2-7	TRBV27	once	CASRVSGTNEQYF	TGTGCCAGCAGGGTTAGCGGAACTAACGAGCAGTACTTC
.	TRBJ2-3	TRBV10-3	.	CAISEYDSTDTQYF	TGTGCCATCAGTGAGTACGACAGCACAGATACGCAGTATTTT
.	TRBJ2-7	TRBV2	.	CASLDTFDEQYF	TGTGCCTCCCTGGACACCTTCGACGAGCAGTACTTC
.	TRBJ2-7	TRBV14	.	CASSQDNAYEQYF	TGTGCCAGCAGCCAAGATAATGCCTACGAGCAGTACTTC
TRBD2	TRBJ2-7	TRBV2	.	CASTSTSGSYEQYF	TGTGCCAGCACCTCGACTAGCGGGAGCTACGAGCAGTACTTC
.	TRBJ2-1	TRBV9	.	CASSASDAGPPGHNEQFF	TGTGCCAGCAGCGCATCCGACGCCGGACCCCCCGGACACAATGAGCAGTTCTTC
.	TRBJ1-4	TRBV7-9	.	CASSRQGNQNEKLFF	TGTGCCAGCAGCCGTCAGGGTAATCAAAATGAAAAACTGTTTTTT
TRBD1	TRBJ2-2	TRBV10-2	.	CASCGQGVTGELFF	TGCGCCAGCTGTGGACAGGGTGTCACCGGGGAGCTGTTTTTT
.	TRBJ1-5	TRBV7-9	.	CASSSGGRVRQPQHF	TGTGCCAGCAGCAGTGGGGGCAGGGTACGACAGCCCCAGCATTTT
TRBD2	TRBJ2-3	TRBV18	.	CASSPRTSGTVGVQYF	TGTGCCAGCTCACCAAGGACTAGCGGCACCGTTGGAGTCCAGTATTTT
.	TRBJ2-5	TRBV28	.	CASRGAIQETQYF	TGTGCCAGCAGAGGGGCAATCCAAGAGACCCAGTACTTC
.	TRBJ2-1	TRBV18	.	CASTVIEVDEQFF	TGTGCCAGCACCGTTATAGAGGTGGATGAGCAGTTCTTC
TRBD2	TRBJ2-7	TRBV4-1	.	CASSQRAGGPYEQYF	TGCGCCAGCAGCCAGCGGGCGGGAGGGCCTTACGAGCAGTACTTC
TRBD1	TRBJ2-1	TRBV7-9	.	CASSLIEKQGNHEQFF	TGTGCCAGCAGCTTGATTGAAAAACAGGGGAACCATGAGCAGTTCTTC
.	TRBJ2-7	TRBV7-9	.	CASSPLPHEQYF	TGTGCCAGCAGCCCCCTTCCACACGAGCAGTACTTC
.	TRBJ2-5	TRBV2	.	CARGGWEETQYF	TGTGCCCGTGGGGGATGGGAGGAGACCCAGTACTTC
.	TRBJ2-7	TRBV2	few	CASVPRGEPYEQYF	TGTGCCAGCGTCCCTAGGGGGGAGCCCTACGAGCAGTACTTC
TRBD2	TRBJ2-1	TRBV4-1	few	CASSQTSGSSYEQFF	TGCGCCAGCAGCCAGACTAGCGGGAGTAGTTATGAGCAGTTCTTC
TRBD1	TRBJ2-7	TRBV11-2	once	CASSFQQGSDEQYF	TGTGCCAGCAGCTTCCAACAGGGGAGCGACGAGCAGTACTTC
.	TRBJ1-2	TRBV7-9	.	CASSLNLGAGGYTF	TGTGCCAGCAGCTTAAATCTGGGGGCAGGCGGCTACACCTTC
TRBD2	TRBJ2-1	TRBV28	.	CASSFGGSANEQFF	TGTGCCAGCAGTTTCGGCGGGAGCGCCAATGAGCAGTTCTTC
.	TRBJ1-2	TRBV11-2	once	CASSQTGTTNYGYTF	TGTGCCAGCAGCCAAACCGGGACAACTAACTATGGCTACACCTTC
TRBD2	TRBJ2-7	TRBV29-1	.	CSARASGSKEQYF	TGCAGCGCCCGGGCGAGCGGGAGTAAAGAGCAGTACTTC
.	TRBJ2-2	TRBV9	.	CASSVAYRGLTGELFF	TGTGCCAGCAGCGTAGCTTATCGGGGCTTAACCGGGGAGCTGTTTTTT